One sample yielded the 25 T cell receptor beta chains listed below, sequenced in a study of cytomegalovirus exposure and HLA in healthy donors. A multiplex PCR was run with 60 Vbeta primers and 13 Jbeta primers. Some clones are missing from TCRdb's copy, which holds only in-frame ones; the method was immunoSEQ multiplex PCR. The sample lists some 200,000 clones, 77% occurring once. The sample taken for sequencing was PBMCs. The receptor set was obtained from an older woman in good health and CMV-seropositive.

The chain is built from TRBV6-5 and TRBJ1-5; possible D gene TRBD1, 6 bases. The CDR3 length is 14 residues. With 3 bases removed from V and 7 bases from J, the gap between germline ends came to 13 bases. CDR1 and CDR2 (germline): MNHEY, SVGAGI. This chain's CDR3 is CASSYGGAEQPQHF. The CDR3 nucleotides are TGTGCCAGCAGTTATGGGGGGGCAGAACAGCCCCAGCATTTT.

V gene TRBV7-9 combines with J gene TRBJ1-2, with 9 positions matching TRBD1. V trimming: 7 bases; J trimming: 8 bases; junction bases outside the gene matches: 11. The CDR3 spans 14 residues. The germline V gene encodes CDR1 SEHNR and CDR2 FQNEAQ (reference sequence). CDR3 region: CASTWGQGGSGYTF. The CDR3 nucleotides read TGTGCCAGCACTTGGGGACAGGGAGGGTCCGGCTACACCTTC. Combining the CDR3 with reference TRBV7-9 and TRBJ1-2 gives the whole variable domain DTGVSQNPRHKITKRGQNVTFRCDPISEHNRLYWYRQTLGQGPEFLTYFQNEAQLEKSRLLSDRFSAERPKGSFSTLEIQRTEQGDSAMYLCASTWGQGGSGYTFGSGTRLTVV.

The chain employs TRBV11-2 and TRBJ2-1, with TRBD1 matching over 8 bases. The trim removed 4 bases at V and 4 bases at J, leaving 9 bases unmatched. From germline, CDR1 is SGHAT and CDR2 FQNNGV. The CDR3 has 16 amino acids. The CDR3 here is CASSSLGQGYYNEQFF. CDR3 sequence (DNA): TGTGCCAGCAGCTCCCTCGGACAGGGATATTACAATGAGCAGTTCTTC.

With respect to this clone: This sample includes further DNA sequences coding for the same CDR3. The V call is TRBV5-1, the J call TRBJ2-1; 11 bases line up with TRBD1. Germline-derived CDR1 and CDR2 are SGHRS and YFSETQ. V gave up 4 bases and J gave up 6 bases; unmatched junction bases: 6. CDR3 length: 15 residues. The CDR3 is CASSKPGTGGNEQFF. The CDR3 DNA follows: TGCGCCAGCAGCAAGCCCGGGACAGGGGGCAATGAGCAGTTCTTC. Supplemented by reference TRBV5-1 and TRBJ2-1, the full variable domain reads KAGVTQTPRYLIKTRGQQVTLSCSPISGHRSVSWYQQTPGQGLQFLFEYFSETQRNKGNFPGRFSGRQFSNSRSEMNVSTLELGDSALYLCASSKPGTGGNEQFFGPGTRLTVL.

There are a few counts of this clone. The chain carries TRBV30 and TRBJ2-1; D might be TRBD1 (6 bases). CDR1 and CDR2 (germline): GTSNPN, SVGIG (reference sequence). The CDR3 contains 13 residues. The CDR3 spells CAWGQGFYNEQFF. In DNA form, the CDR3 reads TGTGCTTGGGGGCAGGGGTTTTACAATGAGCAGTTCTTC. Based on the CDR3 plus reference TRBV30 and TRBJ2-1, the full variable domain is SQTIHQWPATLVQPVGSPLSLECTVEGTSNPNLYWYRQAAGRGLQLLFYSVGIGQISSEVPQNLSASRPQDRQFILSSKKLLLSDSGFYLCAWGQGFYNEQFFGPGTRLTVL.

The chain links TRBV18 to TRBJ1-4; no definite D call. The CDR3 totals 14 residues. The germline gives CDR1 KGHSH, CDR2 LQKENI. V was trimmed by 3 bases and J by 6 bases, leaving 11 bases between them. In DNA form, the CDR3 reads TGTGCCAGCTCACCGTCTCTATCCGATGAAAAACTGTTTTTT. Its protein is CASSPSLSDEKLFF.

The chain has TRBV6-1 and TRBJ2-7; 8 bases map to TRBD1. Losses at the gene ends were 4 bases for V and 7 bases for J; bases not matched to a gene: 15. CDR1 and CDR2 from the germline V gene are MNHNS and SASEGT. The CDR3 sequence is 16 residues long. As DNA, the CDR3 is TGTGCCAGCAGTGTCTTTCAGGGGGCAATGAGTGGAGAGCAGTACTTC. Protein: CASSVFQGAMSGEQYF.

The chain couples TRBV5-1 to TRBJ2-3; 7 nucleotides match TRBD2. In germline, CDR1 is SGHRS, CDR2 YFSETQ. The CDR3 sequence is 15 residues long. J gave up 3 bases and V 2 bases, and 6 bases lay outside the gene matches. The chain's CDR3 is CASSFLAESTDTQYF. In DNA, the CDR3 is TGCGCCAGCAGCTTCCTAGCGGAAAGTACAGATACGCAGTATTTT.

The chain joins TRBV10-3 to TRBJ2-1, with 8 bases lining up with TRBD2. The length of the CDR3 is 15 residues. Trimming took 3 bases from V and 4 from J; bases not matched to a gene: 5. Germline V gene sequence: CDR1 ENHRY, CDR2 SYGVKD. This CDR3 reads CAISDSTSGYNEQFF. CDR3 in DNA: TGTGCCATCAGTGATTCTACTAGCGGATACAATGAGCAGTTCTTC.

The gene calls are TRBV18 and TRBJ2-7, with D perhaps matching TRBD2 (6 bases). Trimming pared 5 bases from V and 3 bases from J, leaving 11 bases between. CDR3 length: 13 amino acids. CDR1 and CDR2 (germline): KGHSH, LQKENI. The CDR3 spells CASSETGGYEQYF. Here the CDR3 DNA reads TGTGCCAGCTCAGAGACCGGGGGCTACGAGCAGTACTTC. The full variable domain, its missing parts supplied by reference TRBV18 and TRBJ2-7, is NAGVMQNPRHLVRRRGQEARLRCSPMKGHSHVYWYRQLPEEGLKFMVYLQKENIIDESGMPKERFSAEFPKEGPSILRIQQVVRGDSAAYFCASSETGGYEQYFGPGTRLTVT.

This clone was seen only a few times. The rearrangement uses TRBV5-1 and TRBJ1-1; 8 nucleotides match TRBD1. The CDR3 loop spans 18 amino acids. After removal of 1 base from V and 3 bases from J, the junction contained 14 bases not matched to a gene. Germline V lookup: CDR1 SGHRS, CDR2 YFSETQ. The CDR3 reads CASSLTPRRTGIYTEAFF. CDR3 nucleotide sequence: TGCGCCAGCAGCTTGACTCCCCGGCGGACAGGGATATACACTGAAGCTTTCTTT.

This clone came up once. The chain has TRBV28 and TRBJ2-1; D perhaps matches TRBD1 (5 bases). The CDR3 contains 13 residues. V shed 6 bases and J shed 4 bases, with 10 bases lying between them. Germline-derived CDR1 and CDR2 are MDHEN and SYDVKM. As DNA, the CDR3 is TGTGCCAGCAGAATAGACAGATACAATGAGCAGTTCTTC. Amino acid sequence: CASRIDRYNEQFF.

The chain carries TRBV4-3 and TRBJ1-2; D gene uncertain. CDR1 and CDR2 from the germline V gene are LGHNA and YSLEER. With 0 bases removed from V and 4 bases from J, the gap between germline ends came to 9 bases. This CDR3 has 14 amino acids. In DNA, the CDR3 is TGCGCCAGCAGCCAAGATTTGCAACTCTATGGCTACACCTTC. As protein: CASSQDLQLYGYTF.

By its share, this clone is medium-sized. CDR3 bases: TGTGCTAGTGTCGGGAGCTCCTACGAGCAGTACTTC. This codes for CASVGSSYEQYF. The chain links TRBV12-5 to TRBJ2-7; a possible D gene is TRBD2 (6 bases). V lost 7 bases, J lost 0 bases, and 7 bases lay in between. The CDR3 covers 12 residues. CDR1 LGHNT and CDR2 FRNRAP come from the germline V gene.

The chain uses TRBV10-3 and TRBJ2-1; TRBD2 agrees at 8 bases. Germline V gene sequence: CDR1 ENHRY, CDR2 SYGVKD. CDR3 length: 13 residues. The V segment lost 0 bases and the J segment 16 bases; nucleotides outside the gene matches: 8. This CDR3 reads CAISESLSGSFFF. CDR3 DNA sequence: TGTGCCATCAGTGAGTCGTTGAGCGGGAGTTTCTTCTTC.

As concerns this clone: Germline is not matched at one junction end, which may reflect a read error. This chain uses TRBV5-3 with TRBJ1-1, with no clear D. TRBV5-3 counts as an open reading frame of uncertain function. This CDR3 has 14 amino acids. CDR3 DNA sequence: TGTGCCAGCAGCTTGACCTCCAGGAACACTGAAGCTTTCTTT. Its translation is CASSLTSRNTEAFF.

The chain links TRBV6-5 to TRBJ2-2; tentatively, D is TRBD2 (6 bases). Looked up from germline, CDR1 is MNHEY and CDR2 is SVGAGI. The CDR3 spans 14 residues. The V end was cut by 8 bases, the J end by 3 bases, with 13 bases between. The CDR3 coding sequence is TGTGCCAGCGGGCTAGCGATCCACACCGGGGAGCTGTTTTTT. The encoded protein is CASGLAIHTGELFF.

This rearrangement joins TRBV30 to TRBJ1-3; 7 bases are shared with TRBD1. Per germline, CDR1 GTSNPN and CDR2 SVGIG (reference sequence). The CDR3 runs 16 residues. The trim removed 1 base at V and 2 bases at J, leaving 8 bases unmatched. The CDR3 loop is CAWSDFPGTAGNTIYF. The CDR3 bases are TGTGCCTGGAGTGACTTTCCCGGGACAGCTGGAAACACCATATATTTT.

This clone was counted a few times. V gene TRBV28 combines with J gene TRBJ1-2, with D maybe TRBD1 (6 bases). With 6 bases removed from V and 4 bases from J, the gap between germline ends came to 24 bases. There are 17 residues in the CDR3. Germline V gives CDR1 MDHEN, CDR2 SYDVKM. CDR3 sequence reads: CASSYPGTWTVVYGYTF. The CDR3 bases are TGTGCCAGCAGCTATCCCGGGACATGGACGGTCGTCTATGGCTACACCTTC.

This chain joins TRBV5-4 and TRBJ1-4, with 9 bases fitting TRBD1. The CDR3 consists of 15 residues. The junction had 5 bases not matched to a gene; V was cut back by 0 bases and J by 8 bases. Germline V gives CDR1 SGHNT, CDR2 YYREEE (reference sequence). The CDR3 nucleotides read TGTGCCAGCAGCTTGGGTGGGACAGGGAAAGAAAAACTGTTTTTT. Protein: CASSLGGTGKEKLFF.

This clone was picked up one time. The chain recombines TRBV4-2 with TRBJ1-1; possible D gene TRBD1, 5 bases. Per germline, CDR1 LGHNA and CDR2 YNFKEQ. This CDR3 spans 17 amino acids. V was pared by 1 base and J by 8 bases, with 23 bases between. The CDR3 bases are TGTGCCAGCAGCCAAGGCAATCGGGGGATGGGGAGGGGAGAAGCTTTCTTT. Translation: CASSQGNRGMGRGEAFF.

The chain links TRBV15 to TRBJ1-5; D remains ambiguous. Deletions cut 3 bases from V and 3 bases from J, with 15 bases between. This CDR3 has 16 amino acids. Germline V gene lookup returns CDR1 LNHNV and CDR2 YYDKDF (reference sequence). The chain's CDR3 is CATSRSPGAINQPQHF. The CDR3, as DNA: TGTGCCACCAGCAGGAGTCCCGGTGCCATCAATCAGCCCCAGCATTTT.

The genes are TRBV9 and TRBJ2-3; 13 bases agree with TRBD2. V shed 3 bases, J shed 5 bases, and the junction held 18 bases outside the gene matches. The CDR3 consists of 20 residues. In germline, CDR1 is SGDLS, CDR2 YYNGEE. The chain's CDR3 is CASSANVLLAGGPYRDTQYF. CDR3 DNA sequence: TGTGCCAGCAGCGCAAACGTACTACTAGCGGGAGGGCCATATAGAGATACGCAGTATTTT.

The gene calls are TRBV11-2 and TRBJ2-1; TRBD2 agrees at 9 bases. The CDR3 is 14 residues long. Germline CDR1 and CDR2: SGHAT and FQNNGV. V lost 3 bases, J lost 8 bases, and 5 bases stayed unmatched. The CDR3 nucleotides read TGTGCCAGCAGCTTGCTAGCGGGACACGATGAGCAGTTCTTC. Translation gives CASSLLAGHDEQFF.

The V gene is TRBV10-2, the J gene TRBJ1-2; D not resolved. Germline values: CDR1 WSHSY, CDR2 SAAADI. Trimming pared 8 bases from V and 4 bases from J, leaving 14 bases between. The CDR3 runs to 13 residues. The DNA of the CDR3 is TGCGCCAGCTCCTTGTCGGCGGTCTATGGCTACACCTTC. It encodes CASSLSAVYGYTF.